The source of this T cell receptor (beta chain) is a study of cytomegalovirus exposure and HLA in healthy donors. Study at large: Previous work identified 90 million to 130 million unique TCR beta sequences from around 200 million T cells.

CDR3 length: 16 residues. Trimming pared 1 base from V and 3 bases from J, leaving 12 bases between. CDR1 is SGHAT and CDR2 is FQNNGV in the germline V gene. The primer mix had 60 Vbeta and 13 Jbeta primers. Some clones are missing from TCRdb's copy, which holds only in-frame ones; the method was immunoSEQ multiplex PCR. Of approximately 77,000 clones in the sample, more than 60% are singletons; the top ten hold 9% to 13%. Sequences were obtained from PBMCs. The sequence was obtained from a male donor in good health and CMV-seropositive. V is TRBV11-2 and J is TRBJ1-4; D is possibly TRBD1 (6 bases). The CDR3 spells CASSLGYGGPNEKLFF. For the CDR3, the DNA is TGTGCCAGCAGCTTAGGATACGGGGGGCCTAATGAAAAACTGTTTTTT.